This TCR beta chain was sequenced in a study of response to subunit inactivated influenza vaccine. General observations from the study: After each seasonal influenza vaccination, few new T cells are recruited, the authors suggested.

Details on this clonotype: What it binds is unknown.

TCRdb fed the RT-PCR reads into MiXCR, producing one record per CDR3 protein. Altogether about 240,000 distinct CDR3 sequences are present, 9.5% to 15% being singletons, with the ten largest covering approximately 8.4%. Germline V gene lookup returns CDR1 MNHNS and CDR2 SASEGT. The CDR3 runs 15 residues. V lost 4 bases, J lost 10 bases, and 17 bases lay in between. This sequence originates from a man between 50 and 59 years old who received an inactivated influenza vaccine. Specimen: non-naive T cells sorted from PBMCs, collected roughly 15 days before vaccination. The V and J genes are TRBV6-1 and TRBJ1-6; D unclear. CDR3 coding DNA: TGTGCCAGCAGTGCCTGGGGTGCTTCTGGGTCACCCCTCCACTTT. It encodes CASSAWGASGSPLHF.